These T cell receptor beta chains were read from a single sample in a study of cytomegalovirus exposure and HLA in healthy donors. Using immunoSEQ multiplex PCR, the repertoire was profiled, and TCRdb retains in-frame clones only, with some absent. The sample contains approximately 110,000 clones, approximately 72% of which appear only once. The source material was PBMCs. Source of these receptors: a man aged 25-45 years in good health and CMV-seronegative. CDR3s leave out the opening cysteine and the closing phenylalanine or tryptophan.

V gene	J gene	CDR3 protein
TRBV6-5	TRBJ1-1	ASSYSTNTEAF
TRBV28	TRBJ2-7	ASRSGGIAYEQY
TRBV19	TRBJ2-5	ASSQGQRETQY
TRBV5-6	TRBJ1-3	ASSLAGAGNTIY
TRBV18	TRBJ2-5	ASSPGRGIETQY
TRBV19	TRBJ2-2	ASTLNTGELF
TRBV4-1	TRBJ2-7	ASSQETGALYEQY
TRBV9	TRBJ1-3	ASSPPGGGNGNTIY
TRBV21-1	TRBJ2-2	ASSKWPTGNTGELF
TRBV5-4	TRBJ2-5	ASSLAGSGYQETQY
TRBV5-6	TRBJ2-7	ASSFSSGNEQY
TRBV10-3	TRBJ2-7	AISDHTGNLERKPSYEQY
TRBV5-1	TRBJ2-7	ASRPQAGRYEQY
TRBV5-4	TRBJ2-7	ASSQDWAGGYEQY
TRBV7-2	TRBJ1-3	ASSSDRLVSGNTIY
TRBV28	TRBJ1-2	ASSVGQYGYT
TRBV5-1	TRBJ2-7	ASSTGQGEEQY
TRBV19	TRBJ2-6	ASSPTLGANVLT
TRBV13	TRBJ1-2	ASSANRGGLYGYT
TRBV7-9	TRBJ1-4	ASSFPDSSEKLF
TRBV7-8	TRBJ2-7	ASSTTYEQY
TRBV19	TRBJ1-2	ASSKQVRTNYGYT
TRBV5-4	TRBJ2-1	ASSSGQVQANEQF
TRBV6-4	TRBJ2-5	ASSDSESGQGQETQY
TRBV14	TRBJ1-6	ASSLALTADSPLH
TRBV19	TRBJ2-3	ASSIDLEGITPTDTQY
TRBV11-2	TRBJ2-7	ASSQSHGGYPEQY
TRBV4-1	TRBJ1-1	ASSPQGTGMIAF
TRBV5-1	TRBJ2-1	ASIEIAGGDNEQF
TRBV6-5	TRBJ1-4	ASSYREYEKLF
TRBV7-9	TRBJ1-2	ASSLALVPPPNYGYT
TRBV18	TRBJ2-7	ASSQIGQGDEQY
TRBV9	TRBJ2-4	ASSGDRGNIQY
TRBV27	TRBJ2-5	ASSLSRQETQY
TRBV5-6	TRBJ2-1	ASSGWTGSYNEQF
TRBV5-1	TRBJ1-1	ASRDDRAGGVEAF
TRBV5-1	TRBJ2-5	ASRIGQGAGETQY
TRBV4-1	TRBJ1-1	ASRRTAGTEAF
TRBV13	TRBJ2-1	ASSLIYIAGGHEQF
TRBV5-5	TRBJ1-5	ASSLEGDIRPQH
TRBV9	TRBJ2-7	ASSVAPAGGSYEQY
TRBV29-1	TRBJ2-5	SVELFGQGFQETQY